This is a list of T cell receptor beta chains from one sample in a study of low-dose radiotherapy and immunotherapy resistance in tumors. TCRdb re-called the reads through MiXCR, storing one row per CDR3 protein. The profile covers 80,000 to 90,000 distinct CDR3 sequences, with 18% appearing a single time and about 2.8% taken by the ten largest. This material consisted of PBMCs, taken before treatment. Receptors originate from a male donor with prostate cancer. CDR3s include the opening cysteine and the closing phenylalanine or tryptophan. A D gene is named only where the DNA matches it firmly. Clone size is shown for a subset of rows, as once, few, many or a class of expanded clone.

TRBJ2-2,-,-,TRBV15,TGTGCCACCAGCAGCGGACTCTACACCGGGGAGCTGTTTTTT,CATSSGLYTGELFF
TRBJ2-3,TRBD2,many,TRBV5-1,TGCGCCAGCAGCTTGGCCAGCGGGGAGCGCACAGATACGCAGTATTTT,CASSLASGERTDTQYF
TRBJ2-2,-,-,TRBV9,-,CASSVYSDNTGELFFFFFF
TRBJ2-3,-,many,TRBV20-1,TGCAAGGGACATCCTTCCTCCGGGCCCCACACGAGCACAGATACGCAGTATTTT,CKGHPSSGPHTSTDTQYF
TRBJ2-2,-,many,TRBV5-1,TGCGCCAGCAGCTTGGCGGGGGTATTCACCGGGGAGCTGTTTTTT,CASSLAGVFTGELFF
TRBJ2-1,TRBD2,many,TRBV20-1,TGCAGTGCTAGATCCCCCGGGGGGAACTCCTACAATGAGCAGTTCTTC,CSARSPGGNSYNEQFF
TRBJ2-3,TRBD2,many,TRBV5-1,TGCGCCAGCAGCTTGGCTAGCGGGGGCACAGATACGCAGTATTTT,CASSLASGGTDTQYF
TRBJ1-2,-,many,TRBV15,TGTGCCACCAGCAGACCCAATACACCCGAGGGCTACACCTTC,CATSRPNTPEGYTF
TRBJ2-2,TRBD2,many,TRBV20-1,TGCAGTGCTGCGAGTTCTAGCGGAAACACCGGGGAGCTGTTTTTT,CSAASSSGNTGELFF
TRBJ2-7,-,many,TRBV7-6,TGTGCCAGCAGTCCAGGGCGGGCAGGGTCGTACGAGCAGTACTTC,CASSPGRAGSYEQYF
TRBJ1-3,-,many,TRBV6-6,TGTGCCAGCAGTTACCGGCAGGGGAAAAGAAACACCATATATTTT,CASSYRQGKRNTIYF
TRBJ2-5,-,few,TRBV29-1,TGCAGCGTTGAAGATCATAGGGAGACCCAGTACTTC,CSVEDHRETQYF
TRBJ2-5,-,many,TRBV7-8,TGTGCCAGCAGCCGGGGGTCTGGAGGGGAGACCCAGTACTTC,CASSRGSGGETQYF
TRBJ2-1,-,-,TRBV11-2,TGTGCCAGCAGCTTAGAGGGTAACTCCTTGGGTGAGCAGCTCTTC,CASSLEGNSLGEQLF
TRBJ1-1,-,many,TRBV6-5,TGTGCCAGCAGACCCTTAGGACGGAGCCGCACCATGAACACTGAAGCTTTCTTT,CASRPLGRSRTMNTEAFF